This T cell receptor (beta chain) was sequenced during a study of T cell responses to AZD1222 COVID-19 vaccine. About the study: Doses given second, at about 4 or about 12 weeks, were pooled.

Some clones are missing from TCRdb's copy, which holds only in-frame ones; the method was immunoSEQ multiplex PCR. The profile covers roughly 100,000 clones, with roughly 92% appearing a single time and 5% taken by the ten largest. Study conclusions and caveats: CD4 TCRs covered the whole spike, strongest at regions 160-218 and 743-854. Repertoire samples came only from after the peak T cell response. Baseline seropositives among AZD1222 recipients totaled only five to seven.

Germline V gives CDR1 SGDLS, CDR2 YYNGEE. CDR3 size: 15 residues. Deletions cut 3 bases from V and 6 bases from J, with 17 bases between. This clone is a singleton in its sample. The antigen remains unidentified. Source: peripheral blood, taken on day 0 of AZD1222 vaccination. The origin of this receptor is an adult in good health. The J gene is TRBJ2-3, the V gene TRBV9; possible D gene TRBD2, 6 bases. The CDR3 protein is CASSADGHRGDTQYF. The DNA for the CDR3 is TGTGCCAGCAGCGCAGACGGACACCGGGGGGATACGCAGTATTTT.